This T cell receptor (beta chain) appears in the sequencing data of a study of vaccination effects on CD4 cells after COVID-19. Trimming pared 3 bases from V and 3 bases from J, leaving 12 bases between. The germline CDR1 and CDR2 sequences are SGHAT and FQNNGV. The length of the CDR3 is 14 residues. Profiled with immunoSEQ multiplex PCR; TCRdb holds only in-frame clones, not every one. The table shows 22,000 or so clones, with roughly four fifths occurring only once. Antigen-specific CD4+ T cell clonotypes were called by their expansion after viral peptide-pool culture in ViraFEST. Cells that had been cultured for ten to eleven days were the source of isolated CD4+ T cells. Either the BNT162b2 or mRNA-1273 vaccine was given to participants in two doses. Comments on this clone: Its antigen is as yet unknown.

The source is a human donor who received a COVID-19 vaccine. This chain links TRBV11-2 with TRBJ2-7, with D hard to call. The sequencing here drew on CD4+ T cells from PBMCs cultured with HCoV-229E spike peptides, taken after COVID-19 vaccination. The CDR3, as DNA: TGTGCCAGCAGCTTTTTGGACCTCATCTACGAGCAGTACTTC. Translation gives CASSFLDLIYEQYF.